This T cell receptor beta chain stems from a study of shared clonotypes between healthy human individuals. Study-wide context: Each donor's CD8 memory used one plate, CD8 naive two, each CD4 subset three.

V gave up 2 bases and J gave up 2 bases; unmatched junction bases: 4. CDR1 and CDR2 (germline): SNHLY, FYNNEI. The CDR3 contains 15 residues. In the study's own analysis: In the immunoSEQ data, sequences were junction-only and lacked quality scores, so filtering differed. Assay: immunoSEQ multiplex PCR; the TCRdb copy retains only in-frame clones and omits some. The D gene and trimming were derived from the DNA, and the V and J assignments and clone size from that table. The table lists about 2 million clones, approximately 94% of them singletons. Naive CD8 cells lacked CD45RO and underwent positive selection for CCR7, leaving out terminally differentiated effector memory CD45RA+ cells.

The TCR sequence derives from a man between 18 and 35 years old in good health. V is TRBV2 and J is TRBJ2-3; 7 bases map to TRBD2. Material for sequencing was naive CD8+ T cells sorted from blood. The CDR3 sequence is CASSESLADTDTQYF. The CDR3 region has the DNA TGTGCCAGCAGTGAATCGCTAGCGGACACAGATACGCAGTATTTT.